Described below is a single TCR beta chain sequence and its context. Antigen specificity is unknown. The protocol was immunoSEQ multiplex PCR, while the TCRdb copy is restricted to in-frame clones and leaves out a portion. The data show approximately 68,000 clones, more than 75% seen once. This record comes from a study of T cell responses to AZD1222 COVID-19 vaccine. Study-wide findings and caveats: It was only five to seven AZD1222 recipients who were seropositive at baseline. Among the donors, most were white British and more were female, and clonal diversity was possibly underestimated. Epitopes outside B.1.351 and B.1.1.7 mutated regions reportedly drew nearly half of spike TCRs.

This CDR3 has 14 residues. The germline V gene encodes CDR1 SGHTA and CDR2 FQGNSA. V gave up 3 bases and J gave up 2 bases, with 10 bases separating them. The sequence was collected from an adult who received the MenACWY meningococcal vaccine as a control. The J gene is TRBJ1-1, the V gene TRBV7-2; D may be TRBD1 (5 bases). This specimen consisted of peripheral blood, obtained 28 days after the second dose of the MenACWY control vaccine. Here the CDR3 DNA reads TGTGCCAGCAGCTTTGGGGCGGGAAACACTGAAGCTTTCTTT. Protein product: CASSFGAGNTEAFF.